This entry concerns a single TCR beta chain. The antigen is not known. This sample is part of a study of siplizumab effects on memory and regulatory T cells. General study results and limits: Siplizumab significantly brought down the alloreactive sequences that trace back to unstimulated CD4+ memory cells. Treg origin accounted for an average of nearly 70% of mappable alloreactive CD4+ clones with siplizumab and about 30% in controls. A naive or memory phenotype could not be assigned to roughly 80-95% of the proliferating CD4+ or CD8+ clones. Both greater diversity than memory cells and a major contribution to the alloresponse seemed to characterize naive T cells.

This table comes from immunoSEQ multiplex PCR, and its TCRdb copy is limited to in-frame clones, with some not included. The sample yields approximately 100,000 clones, 94% seen once. The CDR3 contains 14 residues. The germline V and J ends were trimmed by 1 base and 3 bases, with 9 bases remaining between them. The germline V gene has CDR1 SGHDN and CDR2 FVKESK. The TCR comes from a human donor in good health. V is TRBV14 and J is TRBJ1-1; D is uncertain. Sample: Tregs sorted from blood. Written as DNA, the CDR3 is TGTGCCAGCAGCCAAGGTGCGGCTTACACTGAAGCTTTCTTT. Translated: CASSQGAAYTEAFF.